This is a list of T cell receptor beta chains from one sample in a study of blood T cell repertoires in COVID-19. The table came from immunoSEQ multiplex PCR; TCRdb's copy has only in-frame clones and leaves some out. The sample records tens of thousands of clones, about four fifths being singletons. Sequencing was carried out using peripheral blood. These receptors came from a woman of 80 years or more with acute or convalescent COVID-19. Each CDR3 is given with its conserved first and last residue. Fields, in order: V gene, J gene, D gene, CDR3 protein. The D gene is left open where the match is weak.

v_gene: TRBV3-1/TRBV3-2; j_gene: TRBJ2-1; d_gene: TRBD2; CDR3aa: CASSPASGAGEQFF
v_gene: TRBV14; j_gene: TRBJ1-2; d_gene: TRBD1; CDR3aa: CASSQDLGTGGYTF
v_gene: TRBV10-3; j_gene: TRBJ1-1; d_gene: -; CDR3aa: CAISALSGRGEAFF
v_gene: TRBV19; j_gene: TRBJ2-2; d_gene: -; CDR3aa: CASSLSLGELFF
v_gene: TRBV14; j_gene: TRBJ2-3; d_gene: TRBD2; CDR3aa: CASSQASGGRTDTQYF
v_gene: TRBV14; j_gene: TRBJ2-7; d_gene: TRBD1; CDR3aa: CASRRTGFEGSYEQYF
v_gene: TRBV7-9; j_gene: TRBJ2-7; d_gene: TRBD1; CDR3aa: CASSLEGIKGDSTYEQYF
v_gene: TRBV6-4; j_gene: TRBJ2-1; d_gene: -; CDR3aa: CASRPAGSGRRNEQFF
v_gene: TRBV29-1; j_gene: TRBJ1-5; d_gene: -; CDR3aa: CSVAQGLGQPQHF
v_gene: TRBV7-2; j_gene: TRBJ1-3; d_gene: TRBD1; CDR3aa: CASSLQGAKGNTIYF
v_gene: TRBV5-1; j_gene: TRBJ2-2; d_gene: TRBD1; CDR3aa: CASSPGQATGELFF
v_gene: TRBV9; j_gene: TRBJ2-3; d_gene: -; CDR3aa: CASSTLASLSTDTQYF
v_gene: TRBV14; j_gene: TRBJ2-7; d_gene: -; CDR3aa: CASSRGGLGREQYF
v_gene: TRBV12-3/TRBV12-4; j_gene: TRBJ2-2; d_gene: -; CDR3aa: CASSLFDTGELFF
v_gene: TRBV27; j_gene: TRBJ2-1; d_gene: -; CDR3aa: CASSLQRSFDEQFF
v_gene: TRBV21-1; j_gene: TRBJ2-3; d_gene: -; CDR3aa: CASSKAKGHREHTDTQYF
v_gene: TRBV4-1; j_gene: TRBJ1-1; d_gene: TRBD1; CDR3aa: CASRQGPWGEAFF
v_gene: TRBV28; j_gene: TRBJ2-7; d_gene: -; CDR3aa: CASTSWAHEQYF
v_gene: TRBV9; j_gene: TRBJ2-7; d_gene: TRBD2; CDR3aa: CASSPWGGGTYEQYF
v_gene: TRBV3-1/TRBV3-2; j_gene: TRBJ1-4; d_gene: -; CDR3aa: CASSQLVGGEKLFF
v_gene: TRBV5-6; j_gene: TRBJ2-5; d_gene: TRBD2; CDR3aa: CASSLDSGGKTQYF
v_gene: TRBV30; j_gene: TRBJ2-3; d_gene: -; CDR3aa: CAWNYGGNTDTQYF
v_gene: TRBV3-1/TRBV3-2; j_gene: TRBJ2-3; d_gene: TRBD2; CDR3aa: CASSALADTDTQYF
v_gene: TRBV28; j_gene: TRBJ1-6; d_gene: TRBD1; CDR3aa: CASSAWVGAFRQGSNSPLHF
v_gene: TRBV11-1; j_gene: TRBJ2-2; d_gene: -; CDR3aa: CASSLEPRGTGELFF
v_gene: TRBV19; j_gene: TRBJ1-3; d_gene: -; CDR3aa: CASSVSVSGNTIYF
v_gene: TRBV4-2; j_gene: TRBJ2-7; d_gene: -; CDR3aa: CASSQVPQGHEQYF
v_gene: TRBV19; j_gene: TRBJ2-7; d_gene: TRBD2; CDR3aa: CASAHYSGVYEQYF
v_gene: TRBV7-8; j_gene: TRBJ2-3; d_gene: TRBD2; CDR3aa: CASSSGLAPRIDTQYF
v_gene: TRBV9; j_gene: TRBJ1-4; d_gene: TRBD1; CDR3aa: CASSVGFLTGGLGEEKLFF
v_gene: TRBV9; j_gene: TRBJ2-2; d_gene: TRBD2; CDR3aa: CASSVKLAPNTGELFF
v_gene: TRBV5-1; j_gene: TRBJ2-7; d_gene: -; CDR3aa: CASSSNSGTYEQYF
v_gene: TRBV4-2; j_gene: TRBJ1-1; d_gene: TRBD1; CDR3aa: CASSPDRGDTEAFF
v_gene: TRBV6-5; j_gene: TRBJ1-6; d_gene: -; CDR3aa: CASRPETGYSPLHF
v_gene: TRBV19; j_gene: TRBJ2-1; d_gene: TRBD2; CDR3aa: CASSHSGGREQFF
v_gene: TRBV9; j_gene: TRBJ2-1; d_gene: -; CDR3aa: CASSPEGGQYNEQFF
v_gene: TRBV29-1; j_gene: TRBJ2-7; d_gene: TRBD2; CDR3aa: CSVDPSGSRNEQYF
v_gene: TRBV19; j_gene: TRBJ1-4; d_gene: TRBD1; CDR3aa: CASSPGQGPEKLFF
v_gene: TRBV29-1; j_gene: TRBJ1-6; d_gene: TRBD1; CDR3aa: CSVGTGPNNSPLHF
v_gene: TRBV28; j_gene: TRBJ1-6; d_gene: TRBD1; CDR3aa: CASLGQINSPLHF
v_gene: TRBV19; j_gene: TRBJ1-4; d_gene: -; CDR3aa: CASRTQGYEKLFF